These 27 T cell receptor beta chains were sequenced from one sample in a study of blood T cell repertoires in COVID-19. This table comes from immunoSEQ multiplex PCR, and its TCRdb copy is limited to in-frame clones, with some not included. The sample holds 70,000 to 85,000 clones, roughly nine tenths seen once. The sequenced material came from peripheral blood. These receptors all come from a woman in her fifties or sixties with active or convalescent COVID-19.

The chain employs TRBV3-1 (or the pseudogene TRBV3-2) and TRBJ1-2; 7 bases agree with TRBD1. The CDR3 covers 15 residues. After removal of 4 bases from V and 4 bases from J, the junction contained 9 bases not matched to a gene. Germline V gives CDR1 LGHDT, CDR2 YNNKEL (reference sequence). CDR3 in amino acids: CASSPTGDLIYGYTF. As DNA, the CDR3 is TGTGCCAGCAGCCCCACAGGGGATCTGATCTATGGCTACACCTTC.

The chain recombines TRBV21-1 with TRBJ2-3; the table's D call of TRBD2 was not tested on the DNA. TRBV21-1 corresponds to a pseudogene. The CDR3 is 13 residues long. The CDR3 here is CASSKHYVDTQYF. DNA for the CDR3: TGTGCCAGCAGCAAACACTACGTAGATACGCAGTATTTT.

The genes are TRBV19 and TRBJ1-4; TRBD1 matches at 7 bases. J lost 8 bases, V lost 1 base, and 7 bases had no gene match. The CDR3 runs 15 residues. Germline V CDR1 and CDR2: LNHDA, SQIVND (reference sequence). In DNA form, the CDR3 reads TGTGCCAGTAGTATAGGAGGGACAGAAGGGGAAAAACTGTTTTTT. It codes for CASSIGGTEGEKLFF. Together with reference TRBV19 and TRBJ1-4, the CDR3 gives the full variable domain: DGGITQSPKYLFRKEGQNVTLSCEQNLNHDAMYWYRQDPGQGLRLIYYSQIVNDFQKGDIAEGYSVSREKKESFPLTVTSAQKNPTAFYLCASSIGGTEGEKLFFGSGTQLSVL.

The chain carries TRBV6-5 and TRBJ1-1, with no clear D. Trimming took off 7 bases at V and 7 bases at J, with 16 bases between the two ends. The CDR3 extends over 13 amino acids. Germline CDR1 is MNHEY and CDR2 is SVGAGI. The CDR3 DNA reads as TGTGCCAGCATTGCAGGTCGGGGTTATGAAGCTTTCTTT. Translation: CASIAGRGYEAFF.

The V call is TRBV11-1, the J call TRBJ1-6, with a weak D call TRBD1 (6 bases). V was cut by 4 bases and J by 8 bases, with 12 bases left in between. The CDR3 sequence is 14 residues long. Germline-derived CDR1 and CDR2 are SGHAT and FQDESV (reference sequence). Here the CDR3 reads CASSYRAVDSPLHF. CDR3 sequence (DNA): TGTGCCAGCAGCTACAGGGCGGTGGATTCACCCCTCCACTTT.

The genes are TRBV13 and TRBJ2-1; 15 positions agree with TRBD2. The junction had 2 bases not matched to a gene; V was cut back by 5 bases and J by 9 bases. The CDR3 extends over 14 amino acids. Germline V gene data show CDR1 as PRHDT and CDR2 as FYEKMQ (reference sequence). CDR3 amino acids: CASSAGLAGGEQFF. The CDR3 DNA reads TGTGCCAGCAGCGCGGGACTAGCGGGGGGTGAGCAGTTCTTC. The whole variable domain, filled in from reference TRBV13 and TRBJ2-1, reads AAGVIQSPRHLIKEKRETATLKCYPIPRHDTVYWYQQGPGQDPQFLISFYEKMQSDKGSIPDRFSAQQFSDYHSELNMSSLELGDSALYFCASSAGLAGGEQFFGPGTRLTVL.

The chain uses TRBV5-4 and TRBJ1-1; TRBD1 matches at 10 bases. From germline, CDR1 is SGHNT and CDR2 YYREEE (reference sequence). After removal of 5 bases from V and 2 bases from J, the junction contained 9 bases not matched to a gene. The CDR3 is made up of 16 amino acids. CDR3 loop: CASRTGTGVINTEAFF. The CDR3 DNA reads as TGTGCCAGCAGAACCGGGACAGGGGTGATCAACACTGAAGCTTTCTTT.

The chain combines TRBV6-6 with TRBJ2-7; 8 bases are a match to TRBD1. V trimming: 6 bases; J trimming: 3 bases; junction bases outside the gene matches: 4. The germline V gene has CDR1 MNHNY and CDR2 SVGAGI (reference sequence). The CDR3 totals 13 residues. The CDR3 coding sequence is TGTGCCAGCAGCAAACAGGGGGGCTACGAGCAGTACTTC. It encodes CASSKQGGYEQYF.

The CDR3 sequence is CASSVGSSGGAGETQYF. CDR3 sequence (DNA): TGTGCCAGCAGCGTAGGCTCTAGCGGGGGGGCTGGAGAGACCCAGTACTTC. The chain has TRBV9 and TRBJ2-5; 12 nucleotides align to TRBD2. Trimming cost V 0 bases and J 4 bases; bases outside gene matches: 7. The V gene's germline CDR1 is SGDLS and CDR2 YYNGEE. The CDR3 is 17 amino acids.

This chain joins TRBV6-2 or TRBV6-3 and TRBJ2-1; 10 bases line up with TRBD2. The CDR3 totals 16 residues. V shed 0 bases, J shed 7 bases, and the junction held 6 bases outside the gene matches. CDR1 and CDR2 from the germline V gene are MNHEY and SVGEGT. This CDR3 is CASSYSGTSARNEQFF. The CDR3 coding sequence is TGTGCCAGCAGTTACTCGGGGACTAGCGCTAGAAATGAGCAGTTCTTC.

This clone is a singleton in its sample. The rearrangement links TRBV4-1 to TRBJ1-6, with D tentatively TRBD1 (6 bases). The CDR3 spans 16 residues. The germline V gene encodes CDR1 MGHRA and CDR2 YSYEKL. Trimming removed 4 bases at V and 7 bases at J, with 17 bases between. The CDR3 reads CASSRGGAVMNSPLHF. CDR3 sequence (DNA): TGCGCCAGCAGCCGCGGGGGCGCCGTTATGAATTCACCCCTCCACTTT.

This chain uses TRBV9 with TRBJ1-2, with D tentatively TRBD1 (6 bases). Germline V gene sequence: CDR1 SGDLS, CDR2 YYNGEE. The CDR3 runs to 13 residues. Deletions cut 3 bases from V and 7 bases from J, with 13 bases between. Here the CDR3 reads CASSDLRGFGYTF. The CDR3 DNA follows: TGTGCCAGCAGCGACCTCAGGGGCTTTGGCTACACCTTC.

This clone appeared a few times. The V call is TRBV15, the J call TRBJ1-3; D uncertain. The CDR3 totals 13 residues. Germline V gene lookup returns CDR1 LNHNV and CDR2 YYDKDF (reference sequence). Deletions cut 3 bases from V and 4 bases from J, with 7 bases between. CDR3 region: CATSSYSGNTIYF. Here the CDR3 DNA reads TGTGCCACCAGCAGTTACAGCGGAAACACCATATATTTT. Full variable domain (outside the CDR3, taken from reference TRBV15 and TRBJ1-3): DAMVIQNPRYQVTQFGKPVTLSCSQTLNHNVMYWYQQKSSQAPKLLFHYYDKDFNNEADTPDNFQSRRPNTSFCFLDIRSPGLGDTAMYLCATSSYSGNTIYFGEGSWLTVV.

The rearrangement joins TRBV6-5 to TRBJ2-1; D perhaps matches TRBD2 (5 bases). Germline V gene sequence: CDR1 MNHEY, CDR2 SVGAGI. CDR3 length: 12 residues. Trimming stripped 4 bases from V and 10 bases from J, with 11 bases between. The CDR3 coding sequence is TGTGCCAGCAGTTTACTAGGCCGGGAGCAGTTCTTC. Translation: CASSLLGREQFF.

The chain joins TRBV6-4 to TRBJ2-2; TRBD1 matches at 11 bases. V trimming: 8 bases; J trimming: 7 bases; junction bases outside the gene matches: 9. CDR1 MRHNA and CDR2 SNTAGT come from the germline V gene. CDR3 length equals 15 residues. The CDR3 here is CASRHQGQGDGELFF. In DNA, the CDR3 is TGTGCCAGCCGTCACCAGGGACAGGGGGACGGGGAGCTGTTTTTT.

The chain has TRBV3-1 (or the pseudogene TRBV3-2) and TRBJ2-1, with 13 bases that match TRBD2. Germline CDR1 LGHDT, CDR2 YNNKEL (reference sequence). Losses at the gene ends were 4 bases for V and 12 bases for J; bases not matched to a gene: 15. This CDR3 has 17 amino acids. In nucleotides, the CDR3 is TGTGCCAGCAGCCCCCGGACTAGCGGGGGCCTAGAGGTCGGGCAGTTCTTC. It codes for CASSPRTSGGLEVGQFF.

V usage is TRBV19 and J usage is TRBJ1-1; D unclear. V was trimmed by 5 bases and J by 4 bases, leaving 14 bases between them. Per the germline V gene, CDR1 is LNHDA and CDR2 is SQIVND (reference sequence). The CDR3 totals 14 residues. CDR3 in DNA: TGTGCCAGTAGTCACGGACTCGGTCCCACTGAAGCTTTCTTT. Its protein product is CASSHGLGPTEAFF.

The chain employs TRBV19 and TRBJ1-3, with 7 bases lining up with TRBD1. V lost 5 bases to trimming and J lost 0 bases; unmatched junction nucleotides: 10. The CDR3 is 17 amino acids. From germline, CDR1 is LNHDA and CDR2 SQIVND (reference sequence). The CDR3 here is CASSPLPGQSSGNTIYF. The CDR3 DNA reads TGTGCCAGTAGTCCCCTCCCGGGACAGTCCTCTGGAAACACCATATATTTT.

A few counts support this clone. This chain joins TRBV3-1 (or the pseudogene TRBV3-2) and TRBJ2-7; D not certain. Trimming pared 3 bases from V and 3 bases from J, leaving 9 bases between. This CDR3 is 13 amino acids long. Looked up from germline, CDR1 is LGHDT and CDR2 is YNNKEL (reference sequence). The CDR3 DNA reads TGTGCCAGCAGCCAGGAGAGCTTCTACGAGCAGTACTTC. Its translation: CASSQESFYEQYF.

This chain joins TRBV2 and TRBJ2-1; 8 bases are shared with TRBD1. V lost 5 bases to trimming and J lost 7 bases; unmatched junction nucleotides: 7. CDR3 length equals 14 residues. Germline V CDR1 and CDR2: SNHLY, FYNNEI. Here the CDR3 DNA reads TGTGCCAGCAGTCGGCAGGGGGCGGGGAATGAGCAGTTCTTC. Its translation is CASSRQGAGNEQFF.

This chain uses TRBV6-2 or TRBV6-3 with TRBJ2-3, with 11 bases fitting TRBD2. Trimming removed 0 bases from V and 7 bases from J; junction bases left unmatched: 15. This CDR3 spans 19 amino acids. Germline CDR1 is MNHEY and CDR2 is SVGEGT. CDR3 nucleotides: TGTGCCAGCAGTTACTCGAATACTAGCGGGGGAGACGACCTTCATACGCAGTATTTT. This gives the protein CASSYSNTSGGDDLHTQYF.

The chain combines TRBV29-1 with TRBJ1-2, with 8 bases identical to TRBD1. This CDR3 is built from 12 residues. The V segment lost 7 bases and the J segment 4 bases; nucleotides outside the gene matches: 5. Germline V lookup: CDR1 SQVTM, CDR2 ANQGSEA. CDR3 amino acids: CSGLDRGYGYTF. CDR3 nucleotides: TGCAGCGGTCTCGACAGGGGCTATGGCTACACCTTC.

The genes are TRBV5-4 and TRBJ1-2, with a possible D match to TRBD1 (6 bases). V shed 4 bases and J shed 8 bases, with 18 bases lying between them. This CDR3 has 14 amino acids. Germline values: CDR1 SGHNT, CDR2 YYREEE (reference sequence). CDR3 coding DNA: TGTGCCAGCAGCCTCCCGGGACACACGTTAGGCTACACCTTC. It specifies CASSLPGHTLGYTF. Filled out from reference TRBV5-4 and TRBJ1-2, the complete variable domain reads ETGVTQSPTHLIKTRGQQVTLRCSSQSGHNTVSWYQQALGQGPQFIFQYYREEENGRGNFPPRFSGLQFPNYSSELNVNALELDDSALYLCASSLPGHTLGYTFGSGTRLTVV.

The chain has TRBV6-5 and TRBJ1-2; 7 bases are a match to TRBD1. CDR1 MNHEY and CDR2 SVGAGI come from the germline V gene. Trimming took 6 bases from V and 4 from J; bases not matched to a gene: 5. This CDR3 contains 13 residues. CDR3 sequence: CASSLGQTYGYTF. In DNA form, the CDR3 reads TGTGCCAGCAGCCTGGGACAGACCTATGGCTACACCTTC.

J is TRBJ1-1 and V is TRBV2; TRBD1 matches at 9 bases. V trimming: 8 bases; J trimming: 3 bases; junction bases outside the gene matches: 1. Germline assignment: CDR1 SNHLY and CDR2 FYNNEI. The CDR3 has 12 amino acids. The CDR3 nucleotides read TGTGCCAGCTGGACAGGGGACACTGAAGCTTTCTTT. It is translated as CASWTGDTEAFF.

This CDR3 reads CASSPYEGGGPYTGELFF. CDR3 sequence (DNA): TGTGCCAGCAGCCCCTATGAGGGCGGGGGGCCTTACACCGGGGAGCTGTTTTTT. The V call is TRBV14, the J call TRBJ2-2; TRBD2 matches 8 bases. CDR3 length: 18 residues. The germline V gene has CDR1 SGHDN and CDR2 FVKESK. Trimming removed 4 bases from V and 3 bases from J; junction bases left unmatched: 13.

V and J are TRBV7-9 and TRBJ1-5; 9 nucleotides match TRBD1. Germline V gives CDR1 SEHNR, CDR2 FQNEAQ (reference sequence). The CDR3 is 15 residues long. The V segment lost 5 bases and the J segment 4 bases; nucleotides outside the gene matches: 6. CDR3 bases: TGTGCCAGCAGCGGTTCCGGGACAGGGAATCAGCCCCAGCATTTT. Its protein is CASSGSGTGNQPQHF.